This TCR beta chain was profiled in a study of T cells in Graves' hyperthyroidism and ophthalmopathy. This clonotype was counted a few times. No antigen is known for it. Study-level points and caveats: In the blood, most expanded thyroid clonotypes above 0.001 appeared as well. The model forecast ophthalmopathy, anticipating it by a median around 6.5 months before onset.

Those with hyperthyroidism were 18 to 65 years old, newly diagnosed, and ill for under 2 months. The germline V gene encodes CDR1 LGHDT and CDR2 YNNKEL (reference sequence). The CDR3 covers 16 residues. The trim removed 5 bases at V and 3 bases at J, leaving 12 bases unmatched. Amplified TCR beta CDR3 regions derived from RNA transcripts. Researchers ran a first-round RT-PCR on the TCR CDR3 using the HTBI primer set. TCRdb reprocessed the multiplex PCR reads with MiXCR, giving one entry per CDR3 protein. The sample carries 550,000 to 650,000 distinct CDR3 sequences, about 15% recorded once. Sequenced sample: blood. This receptor was identified in a woman aged 25 to 39 with Graves' hyperthyroidism that later progressed to Graves' ophthalmopathy. The gene calls are TRBV3-1 and TRBJ2-7, with 8 bases that match TRBD1. The DNA of the CDR3 is TGTGCCAGCAGCTCAGCCTCAGGGGGCGAAAGCTACGAGCAGTACTTC. The encoded protein is CASSSASGGESYEQYF.